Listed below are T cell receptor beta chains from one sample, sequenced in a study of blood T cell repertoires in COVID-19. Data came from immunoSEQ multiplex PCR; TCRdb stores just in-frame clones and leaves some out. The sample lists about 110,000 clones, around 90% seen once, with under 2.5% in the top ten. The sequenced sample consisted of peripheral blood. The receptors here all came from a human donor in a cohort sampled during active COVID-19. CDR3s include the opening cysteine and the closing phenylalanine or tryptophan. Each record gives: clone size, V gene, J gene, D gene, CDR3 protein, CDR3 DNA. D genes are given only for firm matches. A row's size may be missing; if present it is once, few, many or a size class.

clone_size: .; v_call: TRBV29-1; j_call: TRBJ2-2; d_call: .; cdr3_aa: CSVVNTNTGELFF; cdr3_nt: TGCAGCGTTGTAAATACGAACACCGGGGAGCTGTTTTTT
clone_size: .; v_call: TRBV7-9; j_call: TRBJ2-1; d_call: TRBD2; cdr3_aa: CASSPLVAGGPPPYNEQFF; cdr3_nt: TGTGCCAGCAGCCCACTCGTAGCGGGAGGGCCTCCTCCCTACAATGAGCAGTTCTTC
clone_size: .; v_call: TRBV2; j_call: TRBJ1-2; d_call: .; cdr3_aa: CAIPLGDYGYTF; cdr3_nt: TGTGCCATCCCCTTAGGAGACTATGGCTACACCTTC
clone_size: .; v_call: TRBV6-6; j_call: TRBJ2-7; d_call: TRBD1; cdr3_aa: CASSTRDRLTYEQYF; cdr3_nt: TGTGCCAGCAGTACCCGGGACAGGCTAACCTACGAGCAGTACTTC
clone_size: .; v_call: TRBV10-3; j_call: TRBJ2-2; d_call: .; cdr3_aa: CAIMNRDTNTGELFF; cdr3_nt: TGTGCCATCATGAATCGGGACACCAACACCGGGGAGCTGTTTTTT
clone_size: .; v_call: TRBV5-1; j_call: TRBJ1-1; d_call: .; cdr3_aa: CASSLPAGRTEAFF; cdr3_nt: TGCGCCAGCAGCCTCCCGGCAGGGAGGACTGAAGCTTTCTTT
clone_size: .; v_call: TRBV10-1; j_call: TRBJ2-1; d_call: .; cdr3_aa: CASSDMAGVSYNEQFF; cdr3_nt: TGCGCCAGCAGTGACATGGCAGGGGTATCCTACAATGAGCAGTTCTTC
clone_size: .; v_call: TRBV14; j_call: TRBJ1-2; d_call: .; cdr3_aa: CASSQSFMRGYTF; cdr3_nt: TGTGCCAGCAGCCAAAGTTTCATGAGAGGCTACACCTTC
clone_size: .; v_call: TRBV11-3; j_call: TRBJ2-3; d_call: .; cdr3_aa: CASSLTQDTDTQYF; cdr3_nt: TGTGCCAGCAGCTTAACTCAGGATACAGATACGCAGTATTTT
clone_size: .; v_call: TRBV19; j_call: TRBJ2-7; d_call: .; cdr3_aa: CASSIDSASYEQYF; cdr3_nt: TGTGCCAGTAGTATAGATAGTGCCTCGTACGAGCAGTACTTC
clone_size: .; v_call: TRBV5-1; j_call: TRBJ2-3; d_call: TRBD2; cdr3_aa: CASSYRLAGTPDTQYF; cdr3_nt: TGCGCCAGCAGCTATCGACTAGCGGGGACCCCGGATACGCAGTATTTT
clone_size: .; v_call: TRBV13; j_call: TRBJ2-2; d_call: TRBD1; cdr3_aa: CASSPQTGGYTGELFF; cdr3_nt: TGTGCCAGCAGCCCCCAAACAGGGGGCTACACCGGGGAGCTGTTTTTT
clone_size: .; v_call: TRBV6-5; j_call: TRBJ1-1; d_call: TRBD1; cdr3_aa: CASSFQGAETEAFF; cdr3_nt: TGTGCCAGCAGTTTTCAGGGGGCAGAGACTGAAGCTTTCTTT
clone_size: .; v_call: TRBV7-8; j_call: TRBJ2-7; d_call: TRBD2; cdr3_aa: CASSLRGLAGVYEQYF; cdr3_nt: TGTGCCAGCAGCTTAAGGGGACTAGCGGGAGTTTACGAGCAGTACTTC
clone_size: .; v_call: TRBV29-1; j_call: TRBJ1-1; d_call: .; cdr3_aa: CSVGYRLGGNTEAFF; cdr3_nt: TGCAGCGTTGGATACCGATTAGGGGGGAACACTGAAGCTTTCTTT
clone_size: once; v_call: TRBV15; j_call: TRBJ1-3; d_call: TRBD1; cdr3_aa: CATSRGDSQPGNTIYF; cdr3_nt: TGTGCCACCAGCAGGGGGGACAGCCAACCTGGAAACACCATATATTTT
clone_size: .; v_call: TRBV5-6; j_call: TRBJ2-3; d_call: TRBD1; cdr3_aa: CASSFRGTGGTDTQYF; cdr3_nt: TGTGCCAGCAGCTTCAGAGGGACAGGGGGGACAGATACGCAGTATTTT
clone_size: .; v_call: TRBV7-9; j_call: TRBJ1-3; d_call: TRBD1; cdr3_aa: CASSYRVQGGSGNTIYF; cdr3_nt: TGTGCCAGCAGTTACCGTGTACAGGGGGGCTCTGGAAACACCATATATTTT
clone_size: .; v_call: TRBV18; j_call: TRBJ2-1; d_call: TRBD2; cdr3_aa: CASSPGLAGGPGNEQFF; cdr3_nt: TGTGCCAGCTCACCGGGACTAGCGGGAGGGCCAGGCAATGAGCAGTTCTTC
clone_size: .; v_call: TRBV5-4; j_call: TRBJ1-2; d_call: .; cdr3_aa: CASSLSPGLAGYGYTF; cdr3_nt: TGTGCCAGCAGCTTGTCTCCAGGACTCGCCGGATATGGCTACACCTTC
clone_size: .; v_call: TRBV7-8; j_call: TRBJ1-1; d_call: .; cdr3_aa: CASSRTDETEAFF; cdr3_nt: TGTGCCAGCAGCCGGACAGATGAAACTGAAGCTTTCTTT
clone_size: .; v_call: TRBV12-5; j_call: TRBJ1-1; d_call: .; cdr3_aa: CASGLPKENTEAFF; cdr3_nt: TGTGCTAGTGGTTTGCCTAAAGAGAACACTGAAGCTTTCTTT
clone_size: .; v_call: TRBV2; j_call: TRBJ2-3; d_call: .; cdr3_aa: CASSGLQQGSRDTQYF; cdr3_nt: TGTGCCAGCAGTGGACTACAACAGGGTTCTAGAGATACGCAGTATTTT
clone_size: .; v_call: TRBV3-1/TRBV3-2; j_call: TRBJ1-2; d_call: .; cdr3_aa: CASSRRSDGYTF; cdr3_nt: TGTGCCAGCAGCCGACGCAGCGACGGCTACACCTTC
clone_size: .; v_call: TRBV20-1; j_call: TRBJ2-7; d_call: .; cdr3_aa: CSAGLFYEQYF; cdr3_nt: TGCAGTGCAGGACTCTTCTACGAGCAGTACTTC
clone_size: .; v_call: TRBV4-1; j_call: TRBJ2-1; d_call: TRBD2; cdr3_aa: CASSQGLAGALGNEQFF; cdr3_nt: TGCGCCAGCAGCCAAGGACTAGCGGGAGCCTTAGGCAATGAGCAGTTCTTC
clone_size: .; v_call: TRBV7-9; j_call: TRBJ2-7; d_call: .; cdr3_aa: CASSLDARDYEQYF; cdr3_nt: TGTGCCAGCAGCTTAGACGCCCGAGACTACGAGCAGTACTTC
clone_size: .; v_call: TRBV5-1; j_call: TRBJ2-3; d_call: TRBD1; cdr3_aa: CASSLISTGGGNTDTQYF; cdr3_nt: TGCGCCAGCAGCTTGATTAGTACAGGGGGCGGAAACACAGATACGCAGTATTTT
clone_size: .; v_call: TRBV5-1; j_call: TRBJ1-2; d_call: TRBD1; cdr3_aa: CASSLAGQGKGYTF; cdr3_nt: TGCGCCAGCAGCTTGGCAGGACAGGGGAAAGGCTACACCTTC
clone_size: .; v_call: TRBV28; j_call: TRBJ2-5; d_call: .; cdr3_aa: CASSPHLGGETQYF; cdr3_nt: TGTGCCAGCAGTCCCCACCTGGGCGGGGAGACCCAGTACTTC
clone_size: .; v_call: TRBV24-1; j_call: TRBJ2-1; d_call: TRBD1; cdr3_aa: CATSETGAGYNEQFF; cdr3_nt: TGTGCCACCAGTGAGACAGGGGCAGGGTACAATGAGCAGTTCTTC
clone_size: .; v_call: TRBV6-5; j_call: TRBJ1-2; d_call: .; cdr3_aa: CASRAGTANYGYTF; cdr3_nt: TGTGCCAGCAGGGCCGGGACTGCAAACTATGGCTACACCTTC